This T cell receptor (beta chain) was found in a study of untreated major depressive disorder. Study-wide points: TRBV05-01 (Vbeta 5.1) usage was higher in CD4+ T cells of depressed patients than controls.

The table came from immunoSEQ multiplex PCR; TCRdb's copy has only in-frame clones and leaves some out. The data show approximately 13,000 clones, approximately 91% seen once. With 0 bases removed from V and 8 bases from J, the gap between germline ends came to 16 bases. This CDR3 region has 16 residues. From germline, CDR1 is MNHNS and CDR2 SASEGT. In the case of this clone: Its antigen is currently unknown.

The V and J genes are TRBV6-1 and TRBJ1-4; TRBD1 is a possible D gene (5 bases). Material: CD4+ T cells from PBMCs. This clonotype originated in a man aged 30 to 45 with major depressive disorder. The CDR3 reads CASSEATVWGREKLFF. The CDR3 bases are TGTGCCAGCAGTGAAGCGACCGTATGGGGCAGAGAAAAACTGTTTTTT.